These T cell receptor beta chains were read from a single sample in a study of response to subunit inactivated influenza vaccine. TCRdb itself ran the RT-PCR reads through MiXCR, one entry per CDR3 protein. The sample holds about 190,000 distinct CDR3 sequences; approximately 15% are singletons and the top ten take approximately 25%. Sequenced material: CD8+ T cells sorted from PBMCs, taken roughly 5 days after vaccination. These receptors were obtained from a man between 50 and 59 years old who received an inactivated influenza vaccine. Both conserved end residues are part of each CDR3. D genes are given only for firm matches. Only some rows state a clone size, as once, few, many or a class for expanded clones.

TRBV29-1	many	TRBJ2-1	-	TGCAGCGTTAAGGGTTGGTGGGCCTCCTACAATGAGCAGTTCTTC	CSVKGWWASYNEQFF
TRBV12-3/TRBV12-4	-	TRBJ1-2	-	TGTGCCAGCACCATTGGGGTCTCTAGCTATGGCTACACCTTC	CASTIGVSSYGYTF
TRBV27	-	TRBJ2-5	TRBD1	TGTGCCAGCACCCACAGGGGCAGAGAGACCCAGTACTTC	CASTHRGRETQYF
TRBV18	few	TRBJ2-7	-	TGTGCCAGCTCCCAAGCGGCAGGGGCCTACGAGCAGTACTTC	CASSQAAGAYEQYF
TRBV24-1	many	TRBJ2-1	TRBD1	TGTGCCACCAGTGATTTAATACAGGGGGCAAATGAGCAGTTCTTC	CATSDLIQGANEQFF
TRBV12-3/TRBV12-4	many	TRBJ2-7	-	TGTGCCAGCAGTTCCGACAGGTACTACGAGCAGTACTTC	CASSSDRYYEQYF
TRBV28	-	TRBJ1-1	-	TGTGCCAGCAGTTCCATGGGGTTGAACACTGAAGCTTTCTTT	CASSSMGLNTEAFF
TRBV6-2/TRBV6-3	few	TRBJ2-6	TRBD2	TGTGCCAGCAAGAGAGCGGGAGGGGGCTCTGGGGCCAACGTCCTGACTTTC	CASKRAGGGSGANVLTF
TRBV6-2/TRBV6-3	few	TRBJ1-5	TRBD1	TGTGCCAGCAGGGCCACAGGGGTCCAGCCCCAGCATTTT	CASRATGVQPQHF
TRBV7-6	-	TRBJ2-5	TRBD1	TGTGCCAGCAGCTTTTTAACAGGGGGTTGGCAAGAGACCCAGTACTTC	CASSFLTGGWQETQYF
TRBV5-1	many	TRBJ1-1	-	TGCGCCAGCAGCTTGGAACCGGGGCACACTGAAGCTTTCTTT	CASSLEPGHTEAFF
TRBV10-3	-	TRBJ1-5	-	TGTGCCATCAGTGAAGGTGTGGGAAGCAATCAGCCCCAGCATTTT	CAISEGVGSNQPQHF
TRBV9	few	TRBJ1-1	TRBD1	TGTGCCAGCAGCGTAGGGGGTACAGGGGGCACTGAAGCTTTCTTT	CASSVGGTGGTEAFF
TRBV29-1	many	TRBJ2-1	TRBD2	TGCAGCGTTACCGGGACTAGCGGTTACAATGAGCAGTTCTTC	CSVTGTSGYNEQFF
TRBV27	many	TRBJ2-7	-	TGTGCCAGCAGTTTTAAACAGAGATTCTACTACGAGCAGTACTTC	CASSFKQRFYYEQYF
TRBV11-2	-	TRBJ2-3	TRBD2	TGTGCCAGCAGCCAGATGGGGACTAGCGGGAGATTTGTTCCAGATACGCAGTATTTT	CASSQMGTSGRFVPDTQYF
TRBV12-5	-	TRBJ2-1	-	TGTGCTAGTGGTTTAGCCTATGAGCAGTTCTTC	CASGLAYEQFF
TRBV12-3/TRBV12-4	-	TRBJ2-5	-	TGTGCCAGCAGCGGGAGGACAGGGCCGAGGGAGACCCAGTACTTC	CASSGRTGPRETQYF